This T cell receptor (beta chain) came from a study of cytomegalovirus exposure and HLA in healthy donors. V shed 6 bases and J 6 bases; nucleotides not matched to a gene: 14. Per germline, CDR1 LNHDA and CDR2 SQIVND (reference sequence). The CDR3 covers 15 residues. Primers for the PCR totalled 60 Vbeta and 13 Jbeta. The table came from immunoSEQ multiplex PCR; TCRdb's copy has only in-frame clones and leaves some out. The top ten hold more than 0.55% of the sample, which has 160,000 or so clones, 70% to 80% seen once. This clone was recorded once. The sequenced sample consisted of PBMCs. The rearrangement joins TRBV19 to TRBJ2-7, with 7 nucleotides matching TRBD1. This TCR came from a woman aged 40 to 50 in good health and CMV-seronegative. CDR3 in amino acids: CASRPDRWNRGEQYF. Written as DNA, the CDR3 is TGTGCCAGTAGGCCGGACAGGTGGAACAGAGGCGAGCAGTACTTC.